The 5 T cell receptor beta chains below come from one sample, sequenced in a study of blood T cell repertoires in COVID-19. Measured with immunoSEQ multiplex PCR; TCRdb has only the in-frame clones, and not every one. Here the sample spans 200,000 to 250,000 clones, just over 90% being singletons. Sequencing input: peripheral blood. All receptors derive from a man aged 25 to 45 with acute or convalescent COVID-19.

For the CDR3, the DNA is TGTGCCAGCAGCTTAAACCCCCAGCAGGGAGGCTGGCAGCCCCAGCATTTT. It yields the protein CASSLNPQQGGWQPQHF. J is TRBJ1-5 and V is TRBV7-3; tentatively, D is TRBD1 (5 bases). CDR3 length: 17 residues. Per the germline V gene, CDR1 is SGHTA and CDR2 is FQGTGA. V gave up 1 base and J gave up 7 bases, with 20 bases separating them.

The V call is TRBV6-1, the J call TRBJ1-1; 8 nucleotides match TRBD1. V was pared by 2 bases and J by 4 bases, with 3 bases of the junction left unmatched. CDR1 is MNHNS and CDR2 is SASEGT in the germline V gene. The CDR3 spans 14 residues. CDR3 region: CASSELGTGTEAFF. The CDR3 region has the DNA TGTGCCAGCAGTGAATTAGGGACAGGCACTGAAGCTTTCTTT.

V gene TRBV7-9 combines with J gene TRBJ2-7; D is perhaps TRBD1 (6 bases). V lost 2 bases and J 5 bases, leaving 16 bases between the germline ends. The germline V gene has CDR1 SEHNR and CDR2 FQNEAQ (reference sequence). The CDR3 is 15 amino acids. CDR3: CASSLTTPTGHEQYF. The DNA of the CDR3 is TGTGCCAGCAGCTTAACCACCCCGACAGGCCACGAGCAGTACTTC.

This sequence joins TRBV7-9 and TRBJ2-7; the D gene is possibly TRBD1 (6 bases). Trimming cost V 5 bases and J 7 bases, with 18 bases left between them. Germline loops: CDR1 SEHNR, CDR2 FQNEAQ (reference sequence). The CDR3 loop spans 14 amino acids. CDR3 sequence reads: CASSPPDSVGEQYF. The CDR3 coding sequence is TGTGCCAGCAGCCCTCCGGACAGCGTGGGGGAGCAGTACTTC.

The chain recombines TRBV28 with TRBJ1-5, with TRBD1 identical over 10 bases. The V segment lost 5 bases and the J segment 7 bases; nucleotides outside the gene matches: 11. The CDR3 runs to 16 residues. Germline assignment: CDR1 MDHEN and CDR2 SYDVKM. In DNA, the CDR3 is TGTGCCAGCAGTCCCGGGACAGGGGCCTCATTCCAGCCCCAGCATTTT. As protein: CASSPGTGASFQPQHF.